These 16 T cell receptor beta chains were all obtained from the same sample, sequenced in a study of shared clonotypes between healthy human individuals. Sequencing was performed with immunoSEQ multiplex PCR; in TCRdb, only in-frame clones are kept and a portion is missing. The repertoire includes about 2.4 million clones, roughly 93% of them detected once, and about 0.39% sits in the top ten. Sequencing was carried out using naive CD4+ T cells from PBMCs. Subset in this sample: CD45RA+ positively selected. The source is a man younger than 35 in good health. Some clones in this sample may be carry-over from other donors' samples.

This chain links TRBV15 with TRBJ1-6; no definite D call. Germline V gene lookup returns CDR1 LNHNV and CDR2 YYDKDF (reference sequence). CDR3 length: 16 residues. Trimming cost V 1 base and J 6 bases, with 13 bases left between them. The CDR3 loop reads CATSRGGRGSNSPLHF. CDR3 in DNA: TGTGCCACCAGCAGAGGCGGCCGTGGATCTAATTCACCCCTCCACTTT. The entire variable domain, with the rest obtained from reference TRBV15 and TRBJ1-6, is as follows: DAMVIQNPRYQVTQFGKPVTLSCSQTLNHNVMYWYQQKSSQAPKLLFHYYDKDFNNEADTPDNFQSRRPNTSFCFLDIRSPGLGDTAMYLCATSRGGRGSNSPLHFGNGTRLTVT.

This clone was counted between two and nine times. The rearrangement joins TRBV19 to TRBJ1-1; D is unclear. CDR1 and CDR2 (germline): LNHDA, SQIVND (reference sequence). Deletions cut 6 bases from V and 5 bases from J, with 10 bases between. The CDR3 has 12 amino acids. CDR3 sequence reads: CASRMRGTEAFF. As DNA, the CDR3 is TGTGCCAGTAGGATGAGAGGGACTGAAGCTTTCTTT.

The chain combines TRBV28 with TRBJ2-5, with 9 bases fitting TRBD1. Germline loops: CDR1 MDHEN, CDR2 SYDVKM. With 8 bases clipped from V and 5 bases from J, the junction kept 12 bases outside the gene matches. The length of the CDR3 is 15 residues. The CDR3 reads CASQNTGGARETQYF. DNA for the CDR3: TGTGCCAGCCAGAATACAGGGGGCGCGCGGGAGACCCAGTACTTC. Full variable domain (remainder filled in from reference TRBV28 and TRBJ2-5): DVKVTQSSRYLVKRTGEKVFLECVQDMDHENMFWYRQDPGLGLRLIYFSYDVKMKEKGDIPEGYSVSREKKERFSLILESASTNQTSMYLCASQNTGGARETQYFGPGTRLLVL.

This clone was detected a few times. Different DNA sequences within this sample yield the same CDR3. The CDR3 spells CASSLLGQGNTEAFF. CDR3 coding DNA: TGTGCCAGCAGCTTGCTGGGACAGGGGAACACTGAAGCTTTCTTT. The chain couples TRBV7-3 to TRBJ1-1, with 9 bases identical to TRBD1. The CDR3 contains 15 residues. V was clipped by 3 bases and J by 1 base; unmatched bases: 3. CDR1 and CDR2 (germline): SGHTA, FQGTGA.

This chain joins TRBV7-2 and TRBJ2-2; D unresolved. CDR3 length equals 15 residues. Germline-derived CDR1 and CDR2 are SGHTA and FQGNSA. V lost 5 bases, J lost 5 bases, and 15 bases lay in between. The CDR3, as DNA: TGTGCCAGCAGCCAGCCGAGGCTCGGGACCGGGGAGCTGTTTTTT. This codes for CASSQPRLGTGELFF.

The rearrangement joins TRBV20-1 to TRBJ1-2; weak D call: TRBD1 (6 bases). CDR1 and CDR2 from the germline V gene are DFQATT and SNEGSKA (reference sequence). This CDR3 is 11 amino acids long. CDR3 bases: TGCACCGTGACAGGAAACTATGGCTACACCTTC. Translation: CTVTGNYGYTF.

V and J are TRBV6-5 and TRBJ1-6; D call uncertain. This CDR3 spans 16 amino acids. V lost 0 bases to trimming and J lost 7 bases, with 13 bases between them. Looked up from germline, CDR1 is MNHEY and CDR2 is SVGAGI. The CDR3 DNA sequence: TGTGCCAGCAGTTACTCCGTTCCGGGCCTCAATTCACCCCTCCACTTT. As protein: CASSYSVPGLNSPLHF.

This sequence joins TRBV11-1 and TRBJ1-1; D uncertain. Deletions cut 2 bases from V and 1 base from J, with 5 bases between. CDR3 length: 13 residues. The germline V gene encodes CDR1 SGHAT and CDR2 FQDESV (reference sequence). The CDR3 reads CASSLISNTEAFF. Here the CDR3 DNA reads TGTGCCAGCAGCTTAATTTCGAACACTGAAGCTTTCTTT.

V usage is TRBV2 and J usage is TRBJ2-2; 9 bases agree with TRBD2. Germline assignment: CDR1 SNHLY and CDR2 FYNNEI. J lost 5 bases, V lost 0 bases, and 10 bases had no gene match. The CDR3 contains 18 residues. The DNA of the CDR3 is TGTGCCAGCAGTGAAGCGCTGGCTAGCGGGATTGGTACCGGGGAGCTGTTTTTT. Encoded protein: CASSEALASGIGTGELFF.

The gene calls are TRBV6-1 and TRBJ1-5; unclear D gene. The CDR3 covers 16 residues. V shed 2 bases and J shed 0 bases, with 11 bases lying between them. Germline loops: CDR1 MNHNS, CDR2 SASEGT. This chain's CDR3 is CASSEFGSHSNQPQHF. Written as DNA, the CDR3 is TGTGCCAGCAGTGAATTCGGCTCTCATAGCAATCAGCCCCAGCATTTT.

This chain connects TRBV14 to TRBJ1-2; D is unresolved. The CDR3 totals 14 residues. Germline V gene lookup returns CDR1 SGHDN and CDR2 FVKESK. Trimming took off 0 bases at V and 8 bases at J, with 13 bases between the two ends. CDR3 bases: TGTGCCAGCAGCCAAGATATGGCTCTTTGGGGCTACACCTTC. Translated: CASSQDMALWGYTF.

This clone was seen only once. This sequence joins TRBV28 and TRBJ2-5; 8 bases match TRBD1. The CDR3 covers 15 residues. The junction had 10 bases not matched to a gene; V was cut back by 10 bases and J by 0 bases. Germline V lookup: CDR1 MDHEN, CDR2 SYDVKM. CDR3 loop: CATSPGQVNQETQYF. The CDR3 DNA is TGTGCCACTTCCCCGGGACAGGTGAACCAAGAGACCCAGTACTTC. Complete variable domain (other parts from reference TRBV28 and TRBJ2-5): DVKVTQSSRYLVKRTGEKVFLECVQDMDHENMFWYRQDPGLGLRLIYFSYDVKMKEKGDIPEGYSVSREKKERFSLILESASTNQTSMYLCATSPGQVNQETQYFGPGTRLLVL.

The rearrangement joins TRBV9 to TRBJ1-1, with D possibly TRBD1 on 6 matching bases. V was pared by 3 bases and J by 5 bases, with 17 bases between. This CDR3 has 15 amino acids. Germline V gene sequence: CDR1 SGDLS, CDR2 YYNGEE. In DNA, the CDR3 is TGTGCCAGCAGCGCCCAACAGGGACAAGGGACTGAAGCTTTCTTT. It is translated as CASSAQQGQGTEAFF.

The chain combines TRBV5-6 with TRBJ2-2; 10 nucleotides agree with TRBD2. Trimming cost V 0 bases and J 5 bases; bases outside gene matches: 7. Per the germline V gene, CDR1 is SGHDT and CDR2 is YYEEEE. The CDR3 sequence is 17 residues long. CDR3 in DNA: TGTGCCAGCAGCTTGGGGCTAGCGGGAGTATCTACCGGGGAGCTGTTTTTT. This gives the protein CASSLGLAGVSTGELFF.

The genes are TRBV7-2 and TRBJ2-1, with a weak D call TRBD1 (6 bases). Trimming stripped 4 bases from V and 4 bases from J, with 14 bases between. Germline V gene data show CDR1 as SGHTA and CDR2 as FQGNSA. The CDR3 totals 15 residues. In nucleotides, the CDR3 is TGTGCCAGCAGCTGGGGACACCAAGATTACAATGAGCAGTTCTTC. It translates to CASSWGHQDYNEQFF.

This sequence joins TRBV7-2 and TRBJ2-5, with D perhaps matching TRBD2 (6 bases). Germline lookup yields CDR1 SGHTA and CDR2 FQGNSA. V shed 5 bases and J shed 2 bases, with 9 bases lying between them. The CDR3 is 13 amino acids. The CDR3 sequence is CASSGGGQETQYF. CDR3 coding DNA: TGTGCCAGCAGCGGTGGGGGGCAAGAGACCCAGTACTTC.